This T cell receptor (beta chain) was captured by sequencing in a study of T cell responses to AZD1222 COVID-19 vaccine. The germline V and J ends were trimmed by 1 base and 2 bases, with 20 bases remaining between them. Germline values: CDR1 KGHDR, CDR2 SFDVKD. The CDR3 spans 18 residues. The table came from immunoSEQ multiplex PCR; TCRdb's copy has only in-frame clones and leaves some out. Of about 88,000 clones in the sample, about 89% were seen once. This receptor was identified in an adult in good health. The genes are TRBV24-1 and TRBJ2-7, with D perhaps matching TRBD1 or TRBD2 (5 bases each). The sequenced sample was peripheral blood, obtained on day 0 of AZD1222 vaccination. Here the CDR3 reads CATSDFGDESRYAYEQYF. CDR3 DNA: TGTGCCACCAGTGATTTTGGGGACGAGTCCCGCTATGCCTACGAGCAGTACTTC.